This T cell receptor (beta chain) was sequenced during a study of memory CD4+ T cells and cytomegalovirus serostatus. The sort gate was single viable CD3+CD4+CD8-CD45RO+ cells for memory CD4+ T cells. CMV serostatus came from serum IgG against pp150, pp28, p38, p52. The germline gives CDR1 MNHEY, CDR2 SVGAGI. The CDR3 is 14 residues long. The V gene lost 6 bases and the J gene lost 5 bases, with 11 bases spanning the gap. Sequenced by immunoSEQ multiplex PCR; TCRdb stores in-frame clones only, minus some. The repertoire includes approximately 41,000 clones, less than 80% of them detected once, and about 6% sits in the top ten.

The clonotype was recovered from an adult in good health and CMV-seronegative. The material sequenced was memory CD4+ T cells from blood. The chain is built from TRBV6-5 and TRBJ1-6, with D tentatively TRBD1 (5 bases). The CDR3 coding sequence is TGTGCCAGCAGCCGGACGGGGGATAATTCACCCCTCCACTTT. Protein: CASSRTGDNSPLHF.